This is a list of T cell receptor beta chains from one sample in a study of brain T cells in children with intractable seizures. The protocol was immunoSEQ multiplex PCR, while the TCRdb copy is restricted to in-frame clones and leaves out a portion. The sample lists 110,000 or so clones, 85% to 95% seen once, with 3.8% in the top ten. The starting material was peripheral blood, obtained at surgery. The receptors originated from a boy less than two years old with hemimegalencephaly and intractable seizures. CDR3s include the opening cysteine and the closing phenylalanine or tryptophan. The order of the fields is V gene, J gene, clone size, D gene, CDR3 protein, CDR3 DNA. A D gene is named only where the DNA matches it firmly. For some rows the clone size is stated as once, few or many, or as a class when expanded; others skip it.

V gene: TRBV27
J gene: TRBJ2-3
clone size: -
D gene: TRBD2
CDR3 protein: CASSLWVSGASTDTQYF
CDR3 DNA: TGTGCCAGCAGTTTATGGGTTAGCGGGGCTAGCACAGATACGCAGTATTTT

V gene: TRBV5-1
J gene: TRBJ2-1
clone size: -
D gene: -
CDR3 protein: CASSLGAGAAYNEQFF
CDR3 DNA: TGCGCCAGCAGCTTGGGGGCAGGGGCAGCATACAATGAGCAGTTCTTC

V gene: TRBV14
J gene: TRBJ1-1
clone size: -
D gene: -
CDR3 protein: CASSLSMNTEAFF
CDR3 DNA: TGTGCCAGCAGCCTCAGCATGAACACTGAAGCTTTCTTT

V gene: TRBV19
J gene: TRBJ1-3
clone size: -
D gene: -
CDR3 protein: CASSITGSLSGNTIYF
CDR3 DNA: TGTGCCAGTAGTATCACAGGTTCACTCTCTGGAAACACCATATATTTT

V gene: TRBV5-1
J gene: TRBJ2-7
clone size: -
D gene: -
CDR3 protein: CASGFGDRRYEQYF
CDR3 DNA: TGCGCCAGCGGCTTTGGGGACCGGCGCTACGAGCAGTACTTC

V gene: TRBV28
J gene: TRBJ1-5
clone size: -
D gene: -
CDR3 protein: CASSSFAPEPQHF
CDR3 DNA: TGTGCCAGCAGCTCCTTCGCCCCTGAGCCCCAGCATTTT

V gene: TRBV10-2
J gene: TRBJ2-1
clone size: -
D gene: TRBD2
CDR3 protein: CASSLPGLGFSNEQFF
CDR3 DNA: TGCGCCAGCAGTCTACCGGGACTAGGATTCTCCAATGAGCAGTTCTTC

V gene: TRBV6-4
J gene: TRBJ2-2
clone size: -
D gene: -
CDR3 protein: CASSDGTNTGELFF
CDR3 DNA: TGTGCCAGCAGTGACGGGACAAACACCGGGGAGCTGTTTTTT

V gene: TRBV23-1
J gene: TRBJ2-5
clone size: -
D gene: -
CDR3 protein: CASSQFRKAKGRETQYF
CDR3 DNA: TGCGCCAGCAGTCAGTTCCGAAAGGCCAAAGGCCGAGAGACCCAGTACTTC

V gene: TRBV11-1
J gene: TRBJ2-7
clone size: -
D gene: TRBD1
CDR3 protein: CASSSVTGAYEQYF
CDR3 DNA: TGTGCCAGCAGCTCGGTAACAGGGGCCTACGAGCAGTACTTC

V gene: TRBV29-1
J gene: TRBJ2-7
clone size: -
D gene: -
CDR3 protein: CSVGGRSRVSEQYF
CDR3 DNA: TGCAGCGTAGGGGGGAGGTCGAGGGTCAGCGAGCAGTACTTC

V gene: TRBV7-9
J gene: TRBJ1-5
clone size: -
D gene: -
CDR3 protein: CASSLEISNQPQHF
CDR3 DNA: TGTGCCAGCAGCTTAGAGATTAGCAATCAGCCCCAGCATTTT

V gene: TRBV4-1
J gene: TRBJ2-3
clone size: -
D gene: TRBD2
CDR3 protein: CASSRLNRLAGGTDTQYF
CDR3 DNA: TGCGCCAGCAGCCGCCTGAATAGACTAGCGGGAGGCACAGATACGCAGTATTTT

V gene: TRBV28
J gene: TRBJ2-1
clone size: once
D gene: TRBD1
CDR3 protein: CASSLGTGGRGGYNEQFF
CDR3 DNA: TGTGCCAGCAGTTTGGGGACAGGGGGCAGAGGGGGGTACAATGAGCAGTTCTTC

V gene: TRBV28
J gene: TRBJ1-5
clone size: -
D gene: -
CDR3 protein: CASSLYSSGAGGPQHF
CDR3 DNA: TGTGCCAGCAGTTTGTACTCGAGCGGGGCCGGTGGGCCCCAGCATTTT

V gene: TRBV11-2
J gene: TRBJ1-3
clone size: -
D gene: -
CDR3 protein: CASSHPGQSSGNTIYF
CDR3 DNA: TGTGCCAGCAGCCACCCGGGTCAATCCTCTGGAAACACCATATATTTT

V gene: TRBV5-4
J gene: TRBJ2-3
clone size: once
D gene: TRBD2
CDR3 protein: CASSSTSGTSTDTQYF
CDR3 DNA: TGTGCCAGCAGCTCGACTAGCGGGACTAGCACAGATACGCAGTATTTT

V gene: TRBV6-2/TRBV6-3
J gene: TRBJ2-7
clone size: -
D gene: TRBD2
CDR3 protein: CASSRLAGYEQYF
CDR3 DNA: TGTGCCAGCAGTCGACTAGCTGGGTACGAGCAGTACTTC

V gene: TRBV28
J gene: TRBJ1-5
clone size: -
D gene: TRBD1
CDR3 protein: CASSLIVTGVNQPQHF
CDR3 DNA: TGTGCCAGCAGTTTGATCGTGACAGGGGTCAATCAGCCCCAGCATTTT

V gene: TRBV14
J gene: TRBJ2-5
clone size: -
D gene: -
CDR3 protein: CASSQDLSGTQYF
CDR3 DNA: TGTGCCAGCAGCCAAGATCTGTCGGGGACCCAGTACTTC

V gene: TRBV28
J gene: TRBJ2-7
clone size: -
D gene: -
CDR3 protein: CASSLSGGTYEQYF
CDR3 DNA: TGTGCCAGCAGCTTGTCCGGAGGAACCTACGAGCAGTACTTC

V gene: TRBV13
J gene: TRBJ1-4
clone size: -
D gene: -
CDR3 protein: CASSLRTTNEKLFF
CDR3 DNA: TGTGCCAGCAGCCTGAGGACAACTAATGAAAAACTGTTTTTT

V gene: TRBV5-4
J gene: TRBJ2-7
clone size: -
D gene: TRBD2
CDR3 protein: CASSRDPPAGSYEQYF
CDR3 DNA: TGTGCCAGCAGCCGTGACCCCCCAGCGGGGTCCTACGAGCAGTACTTC

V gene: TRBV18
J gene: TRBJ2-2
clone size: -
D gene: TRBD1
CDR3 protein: CASTPRTEQGAANTGELFF
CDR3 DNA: TGTGCCAGCACACCAAGGACGGAACAGGGGGCCGCGAACACCGGGGAGCTGTTTTTT

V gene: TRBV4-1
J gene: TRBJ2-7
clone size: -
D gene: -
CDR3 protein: CASSHSQYSEYEQYF
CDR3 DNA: TGCGCCAGCAGCCACTCCCAGTACTCTGAATACGAGCAGTACTTC

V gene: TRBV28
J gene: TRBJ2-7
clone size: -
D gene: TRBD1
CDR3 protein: CASSLWDRGPIEQYF
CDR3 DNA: TGTGCCAGCAGTTTATGGGACAGGGGGCCCATCGAGCAGTACTTC

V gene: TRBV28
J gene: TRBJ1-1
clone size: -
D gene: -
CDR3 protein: CASSFLPPSGAFPEAFF
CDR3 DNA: TGTGCCAGCAGTTTCCTCCCTCCCTCAGGGGCTTTCCCTGAAGCTTTCTTT

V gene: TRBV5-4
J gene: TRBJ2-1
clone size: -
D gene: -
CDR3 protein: CASSSYRLVSYNEQFF
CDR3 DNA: TGTGCCAGCAGCTCGTATCGACTAGTCTCCTACAATGAGCAGTTCTTC

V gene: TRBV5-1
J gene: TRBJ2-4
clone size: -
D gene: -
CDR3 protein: CASSLAGGEAKNIQYF
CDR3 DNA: TGCGCCAGCAGCTTGGCAGGTGGGGAGGCCAAAAACATTCAGTACTTC

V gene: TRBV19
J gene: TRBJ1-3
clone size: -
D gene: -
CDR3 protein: CASIEGPGLSGNTIYF
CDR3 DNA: TGTGCCAGTATTGAGGGACCCGGTCTCTCTGGAAACACCATATATTTT

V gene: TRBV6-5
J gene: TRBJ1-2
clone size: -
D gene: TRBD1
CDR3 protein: CASSPGDRGFYGYTF
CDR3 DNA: TGTGCCAGCAGTCCCGGCGACAGGGGGTTCTATGGCTACACCTTC

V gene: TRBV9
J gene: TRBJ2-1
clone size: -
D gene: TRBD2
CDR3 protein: CASSVVTSGYNEQFF
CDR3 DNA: TGTGCCAGCAGCGTAGTGACTAGCGGCTACAATGAGCAGTTCTTC

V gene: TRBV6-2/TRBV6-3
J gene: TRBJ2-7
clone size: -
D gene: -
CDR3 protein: CASSPSYEQYF
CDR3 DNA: TGTGCCAGCAGCCCCTCCTACGAGCAGTACTTC